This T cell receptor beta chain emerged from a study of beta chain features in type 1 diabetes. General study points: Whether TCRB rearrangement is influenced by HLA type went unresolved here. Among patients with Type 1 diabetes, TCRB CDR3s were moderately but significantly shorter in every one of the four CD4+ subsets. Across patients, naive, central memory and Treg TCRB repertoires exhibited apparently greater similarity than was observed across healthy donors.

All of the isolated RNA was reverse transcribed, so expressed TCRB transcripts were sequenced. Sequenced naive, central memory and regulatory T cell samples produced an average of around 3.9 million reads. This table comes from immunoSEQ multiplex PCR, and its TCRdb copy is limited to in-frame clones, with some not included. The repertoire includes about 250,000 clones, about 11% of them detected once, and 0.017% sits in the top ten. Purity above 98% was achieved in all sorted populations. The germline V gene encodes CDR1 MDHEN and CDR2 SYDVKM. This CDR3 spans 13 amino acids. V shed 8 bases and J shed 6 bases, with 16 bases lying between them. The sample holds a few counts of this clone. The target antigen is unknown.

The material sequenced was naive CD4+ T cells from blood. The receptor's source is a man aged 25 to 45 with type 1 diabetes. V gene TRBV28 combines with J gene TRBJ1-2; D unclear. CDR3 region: CASLNLLLDGYTF. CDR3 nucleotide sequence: TGTGCCAGCCTGAACCTACTATTGGATGGCTACACCTTC.